This T cell receptor (beta chain) was sequenced in a study of early T cells in non-severe SARS-CoV-2 infection. Study-level background: Sequenced material consisted of bulk RNA (from unsorted whole blood), and chains were unpaired.

Individually, cDNA molecules had unique molecular identifiers attached to them. TCRdb analysed the 5' RACE reads with MiXCR anew, one entry per CDR3 protein. Among tens of thousands of distinct CDR3 sequences, under 15% were seen once, and the ten largest hold 1.3%. From germline, CDR1 is LNHDA and CDR2 SQIVND (reference sequence). With V trimmed by 6 bases and J by 3 bases, 13 bases remained unmatched. This CDR3 contains 17 residues. Broader study findings: VDJdb matching favored anti-spike CD8 responses, missing private and CD4 specificities.

This clonotype showed up just a few times. Its antigen remains unknown. The chain carries TRBV19 and TRBJ2-3; 9 nucleotides align to TRBD2. The clonotype was recovered from an adult who was a healthcare worker with PCR-confirmed SARS-CoV-2 infection or an uninfected control (not recorded which). Sequencing input: whole blood. CDR3 in DNA: TGTGCCAGTAGCCTCCATGGGCGGGGGGGCCGTACAGATACGCAGTATTTT. Its protein is CASSLHGRGGRTDTQYF.